Sequencing of this T cell receptor (beta chain) was carried out in a study of blood T cell repertoires in COVID-19 (TCRdb year 2020). For context, the study as a whole: The collaborator samples originated in the United States, Italy and Spain and spanned the acute and convalescent phases of COVID-19. The prospective study material was composed of cDNA or gDNA derived from T cells, B-cell-depleted T cells, or PBMCs. The dataset comprised deeply sampled blood TCRbeta repertoires from subjects exposed to, actively infected with, or recovered from COVID-19. The repertoires were released in a freely available public database intended as a resource for research on the immune response to SARS-CoV-2. Samples came from the ongoing ImmuneRACE study (first 160 participants) plus 1,254 subjects from 6 global collaborators. The sample metadata nearly always contained a de-identified subject ID, COVID-19 status, age in years and sex. Where available, HLA class I and class II types were obtained from metadata supplied by the sample provider rather than from assay-based typing. What the work shows at the level of the full study, not this receptor alone: How much clinical and demographic metadata was included differed by source and by participant, and the metadata was provided uncurated.

TCRbeta CDR3 regions were amplified from genomic DNA using the immunoSEQ Assay, a bias-controlled multiplex PCR. Per the source publication's procedure: Within the assay, amplification of reference gene primers was used to estimate how many nucleated cells each sample contained. To quantify the absolute abundance of each unique TCRbeta CDR3 rearrangement, sequence reads were collapsed and filtered. Productive Simpson clonality was computed per sample as the square root of Simpson's diversity index over productive rearrangements. The table was pulled from immuneACCESS by TCRdb, which kept in-frame rearrangements only. Such tables lose some clones; where checked, under half of the loss comes from unresolved V genes, and the rest has no known cause. V and J calls and clone size follow that table, whereas D and trimming were derived from the DNA. The sample table lists 68,000 or so clones, approximately 90% of them with a count of one. Together, the top ten hold less than 3% of the sample.

Comment on this clone: Its antigen remains undetermined. Base qualities are missing; no much larger clone stands one base away.

The germline V gene specifies SGDLS as CDR1 and YYNGEE as CDR2. The CDR3 contains 15 residues, cysteine and phenylalanine counted. Only CDR3 DNA remains: 45 bases, in frame from the first base. V drops 0 bases and J drops 0 bases, leaving 9 bases in between. Collaborating institutions collected whole blood in K2EDTA tubes following their own protocols. Collaborator samples were shipped for TCRbeta analysis as frozen whole blood, isolated PBMCs, or DNA extracted from either sample type. This clonotype was sampled from a man aged 70-80 years with active or convalescent COVID-19. The chain couples TRBV9 to TRBJ1-1; the D gene cannot be named for sure. Sequencing input: peripheral blood. The bases read TGTGCCAGCAGCGTAGGCCTTCAGGTGAACACTGAAGCTTTCTTT. It translates as CASSVGLQVNTEAFF. The reference TRBV9 and TRBJ1-1 proteins fill in what lies around the CDR3, so the full variable domain reads DSGVTQTPKHLITATGQRVTLRCSPRSGDLSVYWYQQSLDQGLQFLIQYYNGEERAKGNILERFSAQQFPDLHSELNLSSLELGDSALYFCASSVGLQVNTEAFFGQGTRLTVV.